Listed below are T cell receptor beta chains from one sample, sequenced in a study of sequential checkpoint blockade in melanoma. The method was immunoSEQ multiplex PCR; TCRdb's version includes in-frame clones alone and lacks a portion of them. The table shows 6,000 or so clones, with around 21% occurring only once. The sequencing used tumor tissue (inferred from file names), collected from a patient given nivolumab and ipilimumab in sequence. Source of these receptors: a human donor with melanoma. Each CDR3 is given with its conserved first and last residue. Each record gives: J gene, V gene, CDR3 protein.

>TRBJ1-5|TRBV28
CASSESNQPQHF
>TRBJ2-5|TRBV1
CASSQGWGGDLQETQYF
>TRBJ2-2|TRBV11-3
CASSLYPLLAGGTGELFF
>TRBJ2-7|TRBV6-8
CASSYSGTPPYEQYF
>TRBJ2-2|TRBV7-6
CASSQDLLAGDTGELFF
>TRBJ2-7|TRBV12-5
CASLGLAGGTGTYEQYF
>TRBJ2-7|TRBV25-1
CASRTGGSYEQYF
>TRBJ2-6|TRBV6-8
CASSFSSGANVLTF
>TRBJ1-2|TRBV25-1
CASSEYTDYGYTF
>TRBJ1-5|TRBV14
CASSSGQRGQPQHF
>TRBJ2-1|TRBV12-5
CASSASGSSYNEQFF
>TRBJ2-3|TRBV11-3
CASSLGSTTDTQYF
>TRBJ1-1|TRBV11-3
CASSVQGFNTEAFF
>TRBJ1-5|TRBV19
CASSGGGGRQPQHF
>TRBJ1-1|TRBV6-8
CASSYGPGIFGTEAFF
>TRBJ2-7|TRBV11-3
CASSCPCSGSILRGSYEQYF
>TRBJ1-2|TRBV12-5
CASTRKGGVYGYTF
>TRBJ2-3|TRBV6-8
CASNPRGSIADTQYF
>TRBJ2-7|TRBV11-3
CASSLDPGTLRTYEQYF
>TRBJ2-2|TRBV29-1
CSVEAGGVAGTGELFF
>TRBJ1-2|TRBV19
CASSIRDNGYTF
>TRBJ2-7|TRBV19
CASSKQARREQYF
>TRBJ2-3|TRBV7-4
CASSLLGTDTQYF
>TRBJ2-3|TRBV28
CASTLRPGSTDTQYF
>TRBJ1-2|TRBV14
CASSRHLIQGVDGYTF
>TRBJ2-5|TRBV5-1
CASRVGTSGQETQYF
>TRBJ2-3|TRBV23-1
CASSRTSDRTSTDTQYF
>TRBJ2-3|TRBV6-8
CASSSGLAGGTDTQYF
>TRBJ2-7|TRBV6-8
CASTSSQSPYEQYF
>TRBJ2-7|TRBV29-1
CSVEGTRDTPYEQYF
>TRBJ1-1|TRBV28
CASSPAWTVNTEAFF
>TRBJ2-1|TRBV9
CASSPYFWMGDSNEQFF
>TRBJ2-2|TRBV7-4
CASSPHQTGELFF
>TRBJ2-7|TRBV14
CASSPGLGHYEQYF
>TRBJ2-2|TRBV12-5
CASGLSAGNTGELFF
>TRBJ2-7|TRBV19
CASSRGSEQYF
>TRBJ2-1|TRBV6-8
CAISGGRGTYNEQFF
>TRBJ1-2|TRBV28
CASRNTRGDYGYTF
>TRBJ2-2|TRBV19
CASRRGQGTGELFF
>TRBJ2-3|TRBV11-3
CASSLVGGSGTDTQYF
>TRBJ1-1|TRBV25-1
CASGQGSYTEAFF
>TRBJ2-4|TRBV6-8
CASSYSYSETGFFAKNIQYF
>TRBJ1-2|TRBV6-8
CAIRARDRGPGYTF
>TRBJ2-2|TRBV5-1
CASSLGSPNTGELFF
>TRBJ2-7|TRBV5-1
CASSSSGTGTSYEQYF
>TRBJ1-5|TRBV19
CASSISTGLRQPQHF
>TRBJ1-1|TRBV4-1
CASSQEVQENTEAFF
>TRBJ2-7|TRBV6-8
CAISLTGAYEQYF
>TRBJ1-1|TRBV11-3
CASSQQGATRTEAFF
>TRBJ2-2|TRBV19
CASSMTGRSNTGELFF
>TRBJ2-1|TRBV6-8
CASRELGTSSGQFF
>TRBJ2-3|TRBV6-8
CASSHMTSTDTQYF
>TRBJ1-5|TRBV2
CASSEDDNQPQHF